This is a list of T cell receptor beta chains from one sample in a study of cytomegalovirus exposure and HLA in healthy donors. Libraries were prepared by immunoSEQ multiplex PCR; TCRdb keeps only in-frame clonotypes and omits some of them. Among 150,000 or so clones listed, 78% were seen once. Sequencing input: PBMCs. The receptors were sampled from a man in his forties or fifties in good health and CMV-seropositive. CDR3s include the opening cysteine and the closing phenylalanine or tryptophan. D genes are given only for firm matches. The size of a clone is reported for some rows only, either as once, few or many, or as a class for expanded clones.

J gene	D gene	clone size	V gene	CDR3 protein	CDR3 DNA
TRBJ1-4	-	-	TRBV30	CALERVAGEKLFF	TGTGCGCTGGAGCGGGTCGCAGGGGAAAAACTGTTTTTT
TRBJ2-3	TRBD1	-	TRBV4-3	CASSQDTDRGRRDTQYF	TGCGCCAGCAGCCAAGATACTGACAGGGGGCGCCGAGATACGCAGTATTTT
TRBJ1-2	-	few	TRBV6-1	CASSSGGVDYGYTF	TGTGCCAGCAGTTCTGGGGGGGTCGACTATGGCTACACCTTC
TRBJ2-1	TRBD2	-	TRBV7-2	CASSLGLAGGPHNEQFF	TGTGCCAGCAGCTTAGGACTAGCGGGAGGGCCTCACAATGAGCAGTTCTTC
TRBJ1-3	TRBD1	-	TRBV28	CASSSYRDRGNTIYF	TGTGCCAGCAGTTCCTACCGGGACAGGGGAAACACCATATATTTT
TRBJ1-1	-	-	TRBV9	CASGSTDDSPEAFF	TGTGCCAGCGGATCGACAGACGATAGCCCTGAAGCTTTCTTT
TRBJ2-1	TRBD2	-	TRBV10-3	CAISAVLAGVVGSEQFF	TGTGCCATCAGTGCAGTACTAGCGGGAGTTGTAGGCAGTGAGCAGTTCTTC
TRBJ2-7	-	-	TRBV7-9	CASRELSSYEQYF	TGTGCCAGCAGAGAACTGAGTTCCTACGAGCAGTACTTC
TRBJ2-1	TRBD2	-	TRBV28	CASRLAETTLEFF	TGTGCCAGCAGACTAGCGGAAACGACCTTGGAGTTCTTC
TRBJ2-5	TRBD2	-	TRBV5-1	CASREGPSGGKETQYF	TGCGCCAGCAGGGAGGGACCTAGCGGGGGGAAAGAGACCCAGTACTTC
TRBJ1-1	-	-	TRBV6-5	CASLPPGLTEAFF	TGTGCCAGCTTGCCACCCGGACTTACTGAAGCTTTCTTT
TRBJ1-2	-	-	TRBV5-4	CASSFVGGRRSYGYTF	TGTGCCAGCAGCTTTGTGGGGGGGCGCCGCAGCTATGGCTACACCTTC
TRBJ1-1	-	-	TRBV7-9	CASSLARTGVNTFF	TGTGCCAGCAGCTTAGCGCGAACGGGGGTCAACACTTTCTTT
TRBJ1-5	TRBD1	-	TRBV6-6	CASRASGTGYQPQHF	TGTGCCAGCAGGGCATCCGGGACAGGGTATCAGCCCCAGCATTTT
TRBJ1-5	-	few	TRBV10-3	CAISDGWAGAANQPQHF	TGTGCCATCAGTGATGGTTGGGCTGGGGCAGCTAATCAGCCCCAGCATTTT
TRBJ2-7	-	-	TRBV2	CASSGAGDEQYF	TGTGCCAGCAGTGGCGCAGGTGACGAGCAGTACTTC
TRBJ2-7	TRBD2	once	TRBV11-2	CASSSGQAGKFHEQYF	TGTGCCAGCAGCTCCGGCCAAGCGGGAAAGTTCCACGAGCAGTACTTC
TRBJ1-5	TRBD1	-	TRBV7-8	CASSPWDREIGTKNQPQHF	TGTGCCAGCAGCCCATGGGACAGGGAGATAGGAACCAAAAATCAGCCCCAGCATTTT
TRBJ2-3	TRBD2	-	TRBV5-4	CASSLRTSGTSTDTQYF	TGTGCCAGCAGCTTGCGGACTAGCGGTACTAGCACAGATACGCAGTATTTT
TRBJ1-1	-	few	TRBV19	CASSRGPWRAFF	TGTGCCAGTAGTAGAGGCCCCTGGAGAGCTTTCTTT
TRBJ2-5	TRBD2	few	TRBV4-1	CASSHTSGRSETQYF	TGCGCCAGCAGCCATACTAGCGGGAGGTCGGAGACCCAGTACTTC
TRBJ1-5	TRBD1	-	TRBV6-6	CASSLTGDQPQHF	TGTGCCAGCAGTTTAACAGGGGATCAGCCCCAGCATTTT
TRBJ1-5	-	-	TRBV2	CASAAQNRGNQPQHF	TGTGCCAGCGCCGCACAAAACAGAGGCAATCAGCCCCAGCATTTT
TRBJ2-7	TRBD1	-	TRBV5-1	CASKPRDRVAYEQYF	TGCGCCAGCAAACCCCGGGACAGGGTTGCCTACGAGCAGTACTTC
TRBJ2-7	-	-	TRBV7-2	CASSATGRTSYEQYF	TGTGCCAGCAGCGCAACGGGTCGCACCTCCTACGAGCAGTACTTC
TRBJ2-7	-	-	TRBV18	CASSIDSSSYEQYF	TGTGCCAGCTCCATCGACAGCAGCTCCTACGAGCAGTACTTC
TRBJ2-5	-	-	TRBV11-1	CASSPPGYDGQETQYF	TGTGCCAGCAGCCCTCCCGGCTATGACGGGCAAGAGACCCAGTACTTC
TRBJ2-3	-	once	TRBV5-1	CASSFPDWRKDNTDTQYF	TGCGCCAGCAGCTTTCCTGATTGGCGGAAGGACAACACAGATACGCAGTATTTT
TRBJ1-1	-	once	TRBV6-5	CASSSTGEIGGAFF	TGTGCCAGCAGTTCCACCGGGGAAATAGGGGGAGCTTTCTTT
TRBJ1-5	TRBD1	-	TRBV4-2	CASSQETGRGQPQHF	TGTGCCAGCAGCCAAGAGACAGGGAGAGGGCAGCCCCAGCATTTT
TRBJ1-2	TRBD1	-	TRBV7-6	CASSSPGQAGSNYGYTF	TGTGCCAGCAGCTCACCGGGACAGGCCGGGTCTAACTATGGCTACACCTTC
TRBJ2-3	TRBD2	-	TRBV30	CAWSARLAGGPGTTDTQYF	TGTGCCTGGAGTGCCAGACTAGCGGGAGGGCCTGGTACCACAGATACGCAGTATTTT